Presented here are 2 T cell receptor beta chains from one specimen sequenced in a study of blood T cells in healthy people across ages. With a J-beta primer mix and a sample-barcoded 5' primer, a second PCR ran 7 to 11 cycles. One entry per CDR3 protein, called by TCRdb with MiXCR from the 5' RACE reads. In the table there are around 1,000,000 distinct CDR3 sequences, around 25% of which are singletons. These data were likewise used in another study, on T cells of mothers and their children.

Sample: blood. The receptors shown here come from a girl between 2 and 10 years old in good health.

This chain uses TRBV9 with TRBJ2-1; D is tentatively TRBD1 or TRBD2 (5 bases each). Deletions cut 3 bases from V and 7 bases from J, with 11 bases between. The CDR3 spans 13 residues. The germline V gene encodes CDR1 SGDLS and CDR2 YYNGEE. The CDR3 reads CASSDSRGNEQFF. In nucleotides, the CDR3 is TGTGCCAGCAGCGACTCGAGGGGAAATGAGCAGTTCTTC.

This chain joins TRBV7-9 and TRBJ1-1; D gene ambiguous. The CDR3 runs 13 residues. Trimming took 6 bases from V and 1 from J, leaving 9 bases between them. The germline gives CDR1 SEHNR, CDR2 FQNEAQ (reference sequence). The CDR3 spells CASRVPGNTEAFF. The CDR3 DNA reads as TGTGCCAGCAGGGTCCCTGGGAACACTGAAGCTTTCTTT.